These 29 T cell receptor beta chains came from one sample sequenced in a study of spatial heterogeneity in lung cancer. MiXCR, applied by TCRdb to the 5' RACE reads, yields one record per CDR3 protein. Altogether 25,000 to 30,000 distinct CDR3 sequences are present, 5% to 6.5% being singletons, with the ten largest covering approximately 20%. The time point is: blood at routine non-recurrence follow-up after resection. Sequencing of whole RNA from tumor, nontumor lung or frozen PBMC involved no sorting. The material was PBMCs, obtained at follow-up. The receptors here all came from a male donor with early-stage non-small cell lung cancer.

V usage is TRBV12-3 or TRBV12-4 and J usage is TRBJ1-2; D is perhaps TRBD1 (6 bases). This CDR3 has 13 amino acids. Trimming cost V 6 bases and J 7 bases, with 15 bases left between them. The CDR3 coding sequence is TGTGCCAGCAGCCCCAGGGGAGGGAGTGGCTACACCTTC. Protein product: CASSPRGGSGYTF.

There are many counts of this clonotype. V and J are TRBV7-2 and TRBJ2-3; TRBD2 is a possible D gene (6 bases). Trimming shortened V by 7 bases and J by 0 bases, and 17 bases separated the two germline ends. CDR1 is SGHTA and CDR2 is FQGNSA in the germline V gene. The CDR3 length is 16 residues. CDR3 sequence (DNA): TGTGCCAGCACCCGGCCCCCGGGACTCAGCACAGATACGCAGTATTTT. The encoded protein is CASTRPPGLSTDTQYF.

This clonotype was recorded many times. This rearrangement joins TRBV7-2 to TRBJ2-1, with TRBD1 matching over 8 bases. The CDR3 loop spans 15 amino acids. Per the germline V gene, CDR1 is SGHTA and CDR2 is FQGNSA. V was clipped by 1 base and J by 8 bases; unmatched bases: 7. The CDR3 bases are TGTGCCAGCAGCTTAGGGAGACAGGGGAACCATGAGCAGTTCTTC. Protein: CASSLGRQGNHEQFF.

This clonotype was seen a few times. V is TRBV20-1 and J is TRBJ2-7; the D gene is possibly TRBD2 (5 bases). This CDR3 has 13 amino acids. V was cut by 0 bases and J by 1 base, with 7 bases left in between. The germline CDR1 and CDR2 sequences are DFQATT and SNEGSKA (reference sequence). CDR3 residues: CSARDRESYEQYF. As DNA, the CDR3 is TGCAGTGCTAGAGATCGGGAATCCTACGAGCAGTACTTC.

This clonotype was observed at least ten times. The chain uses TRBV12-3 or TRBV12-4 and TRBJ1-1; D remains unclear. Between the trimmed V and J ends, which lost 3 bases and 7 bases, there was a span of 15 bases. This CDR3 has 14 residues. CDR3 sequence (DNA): TGTGCCAGCAGTTTTTCCCTTACCAAGAGTGAAGCTTTCTTT. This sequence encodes CASSFSLTKSEAFF.

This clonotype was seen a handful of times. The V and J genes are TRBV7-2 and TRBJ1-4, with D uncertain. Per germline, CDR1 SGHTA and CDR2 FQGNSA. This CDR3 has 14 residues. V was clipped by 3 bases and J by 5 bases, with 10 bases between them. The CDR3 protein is CASSFGGYNEKLFF. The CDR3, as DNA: TGTGCCAGCAGCTTCGGAGGTTACAATGAAAAACTGTTTTTT.

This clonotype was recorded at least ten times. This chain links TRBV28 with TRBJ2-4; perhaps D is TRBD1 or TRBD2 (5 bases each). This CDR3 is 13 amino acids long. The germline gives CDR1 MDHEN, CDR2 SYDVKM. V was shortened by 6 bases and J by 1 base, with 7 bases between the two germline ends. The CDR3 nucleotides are TGTGCCAGCAGCGAGGGGGCCAAAAACATTCAGTACTTC. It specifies CASSEGAKNIQYF.

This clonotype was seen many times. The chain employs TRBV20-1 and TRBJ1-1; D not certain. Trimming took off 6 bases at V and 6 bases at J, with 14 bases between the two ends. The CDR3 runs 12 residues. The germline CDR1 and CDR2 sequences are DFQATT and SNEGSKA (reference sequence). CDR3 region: CSASLGRAEAFF. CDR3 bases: TGCAGTGCCTCCCTGGGCAGAGCTGAAGCTTTCTTT.

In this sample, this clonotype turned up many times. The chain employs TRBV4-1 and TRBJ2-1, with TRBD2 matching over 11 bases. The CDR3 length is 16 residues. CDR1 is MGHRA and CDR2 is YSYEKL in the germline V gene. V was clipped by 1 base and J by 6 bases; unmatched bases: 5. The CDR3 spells CASSQAPGTSGNEQFF. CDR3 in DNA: TGCGCCAGCAGCCAAGCACCCGGGACTAGCGGCAATGAGCAGTTCTTC.

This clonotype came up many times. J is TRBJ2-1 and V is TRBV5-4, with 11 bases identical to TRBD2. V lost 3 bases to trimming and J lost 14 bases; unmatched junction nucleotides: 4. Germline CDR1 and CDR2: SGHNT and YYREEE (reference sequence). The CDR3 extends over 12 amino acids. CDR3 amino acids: CASSSTSGKEFF. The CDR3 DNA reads TGTGCCAGCAGCTCGACTAGCGGGAAGGAGTTCTTC.

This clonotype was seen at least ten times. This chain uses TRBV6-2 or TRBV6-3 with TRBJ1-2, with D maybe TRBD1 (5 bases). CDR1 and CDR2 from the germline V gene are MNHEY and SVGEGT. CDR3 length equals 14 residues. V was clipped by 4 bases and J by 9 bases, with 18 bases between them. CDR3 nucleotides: TGTGCCAGCAGTTCCGGGACGGACCATATTCGCTACACCTTC. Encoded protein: CASSSGTDHIRYTF.

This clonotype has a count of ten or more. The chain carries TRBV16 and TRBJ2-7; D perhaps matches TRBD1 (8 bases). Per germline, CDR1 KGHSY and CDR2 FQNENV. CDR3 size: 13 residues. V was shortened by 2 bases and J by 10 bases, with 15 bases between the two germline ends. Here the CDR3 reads CASSQTGGTGQYV. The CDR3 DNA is TGTGCCAGCAGCCAAACCGGGGGGACAGGACAGTACGTC.

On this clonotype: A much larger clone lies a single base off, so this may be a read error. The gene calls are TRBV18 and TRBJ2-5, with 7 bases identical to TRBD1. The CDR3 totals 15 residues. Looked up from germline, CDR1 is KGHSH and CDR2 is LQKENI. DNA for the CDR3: TGTGCCAACTCATCTCGGACAGGCCTACAAGAGACCCAGTACTTC. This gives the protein CANSSRTGLQETQYF. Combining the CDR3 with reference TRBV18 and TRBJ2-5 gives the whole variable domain NAGVMQNPRHLVRRRGQEARLRCSPMKGHSHVYWYRQLPEEGLKFMVYLQKENIIDESGMPKERFSAEFPKEGPSILRIQQVVRGDSAAYFCANSSRTGLQETQYFGPGTRLLVL.

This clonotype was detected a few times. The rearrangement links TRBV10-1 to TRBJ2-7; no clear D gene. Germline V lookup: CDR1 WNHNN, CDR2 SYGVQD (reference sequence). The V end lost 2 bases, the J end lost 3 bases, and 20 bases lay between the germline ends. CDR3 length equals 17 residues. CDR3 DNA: TGCGCCAGCAGTGAGACCCCTGCCAGGCCTAGGGACTACGAGCAGTACGTC. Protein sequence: CASSETPARPRDYEQYV.

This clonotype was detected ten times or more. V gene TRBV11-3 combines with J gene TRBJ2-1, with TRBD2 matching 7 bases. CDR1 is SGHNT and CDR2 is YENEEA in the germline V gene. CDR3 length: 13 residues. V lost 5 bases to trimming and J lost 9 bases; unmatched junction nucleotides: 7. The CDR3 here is CASSPPGRVEQFF. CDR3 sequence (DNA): TGTGCCAGCAGCCCCCCAGGGAGGGTTGAGCAGTTCTTC. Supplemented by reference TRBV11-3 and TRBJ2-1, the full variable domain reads EAGVVQSPRYKIIEKKQPVAFWCNPISGHNTLYWYLQNLGQGPELLIRYENEEAVDDSQLPKDRFSAERLKGVDSTLKIQPAELGDSAVYLCASSPPGRVEQFFGPGTRLTVL.

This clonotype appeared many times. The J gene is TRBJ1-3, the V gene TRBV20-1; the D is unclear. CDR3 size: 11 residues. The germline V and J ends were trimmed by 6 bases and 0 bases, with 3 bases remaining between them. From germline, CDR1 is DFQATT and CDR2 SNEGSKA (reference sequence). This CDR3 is CSANSGNTIYF. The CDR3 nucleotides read TGCAGTGCCAACTCTGGAAACACCATATATTTT.

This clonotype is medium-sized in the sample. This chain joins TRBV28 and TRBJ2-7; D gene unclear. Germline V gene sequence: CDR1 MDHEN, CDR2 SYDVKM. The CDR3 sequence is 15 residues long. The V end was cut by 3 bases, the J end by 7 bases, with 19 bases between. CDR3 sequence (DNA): TGTGCCAGCAGTTTCCCGGGCCCCGCAGTGGTGGAGCAGTACTTC. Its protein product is CASSFPGPAVVEQYF.

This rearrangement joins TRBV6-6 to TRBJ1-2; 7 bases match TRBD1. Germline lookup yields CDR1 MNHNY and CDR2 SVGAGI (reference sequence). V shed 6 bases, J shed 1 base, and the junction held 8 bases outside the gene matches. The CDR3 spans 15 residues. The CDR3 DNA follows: TGTGCCAGCAGCCAGGGGGGTGGCCTTAACTATGGCTACACCTTC. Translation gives CASSQGGGLNYGYTF.

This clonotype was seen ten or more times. The CDR3 coding sequence is TGTGCCACCAGCAGAGATAGTCCGGAGGAAGCTTTCTTT. It translates to CATSRDSPEEAFF. The V gene is TRBV15, the J gene TRBJ1-1; unclear D gene. The CDR3 length is 13 residues. Deletions cut 0 bases from V and 8 bases from J, with 10 bases between. Germline V gene sequence: CDR1 LNHNV, CDR2 YYDKDF (reference sequence).

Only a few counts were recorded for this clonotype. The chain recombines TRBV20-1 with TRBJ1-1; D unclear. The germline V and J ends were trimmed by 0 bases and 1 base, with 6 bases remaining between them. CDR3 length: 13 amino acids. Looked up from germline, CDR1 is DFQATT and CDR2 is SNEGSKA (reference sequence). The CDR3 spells CSARDPGNTEAFF. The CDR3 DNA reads TGCAGTGCTAGAGATCCCGGGAACACTGAAGCTTTCTTT.

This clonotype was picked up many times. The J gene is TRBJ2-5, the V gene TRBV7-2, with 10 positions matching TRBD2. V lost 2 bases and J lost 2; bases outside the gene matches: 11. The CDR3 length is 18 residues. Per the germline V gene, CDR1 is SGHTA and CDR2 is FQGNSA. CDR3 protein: CASSLMGLARPRQETQYF. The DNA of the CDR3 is TGTGCCAGCAGCTTAATGGGACTAGCGAGACCCCGACAAGAGACCCAGTACTTC.

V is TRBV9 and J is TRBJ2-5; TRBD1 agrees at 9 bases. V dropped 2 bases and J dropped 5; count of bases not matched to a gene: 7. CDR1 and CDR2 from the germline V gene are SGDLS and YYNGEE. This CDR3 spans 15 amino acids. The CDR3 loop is CASSVGQGNSETQYF. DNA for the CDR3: TGTGCCAGCAGCGTCGGACAGGGGAATAGCGAGACCCAGTACTTC. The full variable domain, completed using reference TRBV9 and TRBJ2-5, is DSGVTQTPKHLITATGQRVTLRCSPRSGDLSVYWYQQSLDQGLQFLIQYYNGEERAKGNILERFSAQQFPDLHSELNLSSLELGDSALYFCASSVGQGNSETQYFGPGTRLLVL.

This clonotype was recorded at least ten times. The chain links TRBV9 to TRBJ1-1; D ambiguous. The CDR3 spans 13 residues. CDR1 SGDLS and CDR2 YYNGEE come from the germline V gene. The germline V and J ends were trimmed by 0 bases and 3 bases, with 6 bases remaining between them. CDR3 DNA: TGTGCCAGCAGCGTAGGGAGGGACACTGAAGCTTTCTTT. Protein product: CASSVGRDTEAFF.

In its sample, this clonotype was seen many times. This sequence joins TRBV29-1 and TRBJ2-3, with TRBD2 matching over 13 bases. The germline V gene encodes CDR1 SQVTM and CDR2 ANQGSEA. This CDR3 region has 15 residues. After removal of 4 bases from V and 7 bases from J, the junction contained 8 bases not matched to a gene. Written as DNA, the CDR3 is TGCAGCGTTGTCGGTGGGACTAGCGGGGAAAATACGCAGTATTTT. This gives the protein CSVVGGTSGENTQYF.

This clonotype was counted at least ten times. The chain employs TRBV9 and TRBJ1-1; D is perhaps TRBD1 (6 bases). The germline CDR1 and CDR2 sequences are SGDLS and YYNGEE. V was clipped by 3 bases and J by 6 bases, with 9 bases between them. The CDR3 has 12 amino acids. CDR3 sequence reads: CASSAGTSEAFF. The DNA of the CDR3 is TGTGCCAGCAGCGCCGGGACATCTGAAGCTTTCTTT.

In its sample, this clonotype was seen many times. The CDR3 is CASMEPSTNEKLFF. CDR3 nucleotides: TGTGCCAGTATGGAGCCCTCAACTAATGAAAAACTGTTTTTT. The chain carries TRBV2 and TRBJ1-4; D uncertain. The germline gives CDR1 SNHLY, CDR2 FYNNEI. V was shortened by 9 bases and J by 0 bases, with 11 bases between the two germline ends. The length of the CDR3 is 14 residues.

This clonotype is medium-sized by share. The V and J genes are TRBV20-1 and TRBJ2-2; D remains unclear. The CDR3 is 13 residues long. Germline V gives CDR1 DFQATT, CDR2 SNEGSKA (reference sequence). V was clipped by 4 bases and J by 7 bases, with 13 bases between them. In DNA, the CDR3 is TGCAGTGCTACGGCCCCCCTTTACGGGGAGCTGTTTTTT. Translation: CSATAPLYGELFF.

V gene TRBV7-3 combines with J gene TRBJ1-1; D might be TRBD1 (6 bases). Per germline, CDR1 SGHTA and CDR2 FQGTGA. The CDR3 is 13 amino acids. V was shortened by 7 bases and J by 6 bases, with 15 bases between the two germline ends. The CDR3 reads CASKRGGNSEAFF. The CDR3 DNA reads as TGTGCCAGCAAAAGGGGGGGTAATTCTGAAGCTTTCTTT.

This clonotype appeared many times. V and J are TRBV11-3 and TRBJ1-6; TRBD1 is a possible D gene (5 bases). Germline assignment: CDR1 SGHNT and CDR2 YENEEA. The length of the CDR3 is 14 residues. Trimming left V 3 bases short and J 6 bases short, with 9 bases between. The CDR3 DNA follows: TGTGCCAGCAGCTTCGGCCAGGGTAATTCACCCCTCCACTTT. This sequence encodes CASSFGQGNSPLHF.